The source of this T cell receptor (beta chain) is a study of PD-1 and CTLA-4 blockade in melanoma. Profiling relied on immunoSEQ multiplex PCR, and the TCRdb table lists in-frame clones only, not all of them. Of about 28,000 clones in the sample, around 90% were seen once. The germline V and J ends were trimmed by 5 bases and 0 bases, with 17 bases remaining between them. CDR3 size: 17 residues. Looked up from germline, CDR1 is SEHNR and CDR2 is FQNEAQ (reference sequence). The origin of this receptor is a human donor with melanoma. Sequenced here: CD8+ T cells from peripheral blood, sampled before anti-PD-1 treatment. The gene calls are TRBV7-9 and TRBJ1-3; weak D call: TRBD1 (5 bases). CDR3 loop: CASSPWDAENSGNTIYF. Written as DNA, the CDR3 is TGTGCCAGCAGCCCGTGGGACGCCGAGAACTCTGGAAACACCATATATTTT.